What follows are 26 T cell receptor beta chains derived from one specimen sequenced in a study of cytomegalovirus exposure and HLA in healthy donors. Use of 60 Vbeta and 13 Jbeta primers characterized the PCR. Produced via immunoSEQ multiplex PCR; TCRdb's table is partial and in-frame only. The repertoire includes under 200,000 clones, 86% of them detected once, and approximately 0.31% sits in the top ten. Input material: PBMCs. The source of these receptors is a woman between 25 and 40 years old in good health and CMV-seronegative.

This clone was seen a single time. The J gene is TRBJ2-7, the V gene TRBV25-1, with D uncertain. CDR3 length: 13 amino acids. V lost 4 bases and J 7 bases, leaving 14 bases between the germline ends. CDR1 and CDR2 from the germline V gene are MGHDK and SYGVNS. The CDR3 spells CASSGKYDGEQYF. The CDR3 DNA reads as TGTGCCAGCAGTGGGAAATACGACGGGGAGCAGTACTTC.

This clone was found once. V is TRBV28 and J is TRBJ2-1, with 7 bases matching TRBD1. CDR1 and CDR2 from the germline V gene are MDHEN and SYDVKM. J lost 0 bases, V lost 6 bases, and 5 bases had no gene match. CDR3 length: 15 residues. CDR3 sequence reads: CASRSGTASYNEQFF. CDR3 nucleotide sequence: TGTGCCAGCAGATCCGGGACAGCCTCCTACAATGAGCAGTTCTTC. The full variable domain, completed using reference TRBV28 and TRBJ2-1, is DVKVTQSSRYLVKRTGEKVFLECVQDMDHENMFWYRQDPGLGLRLIYFSYDVKMKEKGDIPEGYSVSREKKERFSLILESASTNQTSMYLCASRSGTASYNEQFFGPGTRLTVL.

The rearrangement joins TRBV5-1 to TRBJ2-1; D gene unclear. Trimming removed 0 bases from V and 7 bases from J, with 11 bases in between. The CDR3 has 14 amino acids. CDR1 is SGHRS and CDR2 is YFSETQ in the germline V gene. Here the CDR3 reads CASSLAGSKNEQFF. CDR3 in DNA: TGCGCCAGCAGCTTGGCCGGTAGTAAAAATGAGCAGTTCTTC.

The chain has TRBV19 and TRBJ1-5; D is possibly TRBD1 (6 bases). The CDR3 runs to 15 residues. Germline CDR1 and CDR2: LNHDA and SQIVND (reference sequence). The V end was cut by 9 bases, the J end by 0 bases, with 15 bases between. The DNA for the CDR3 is TGTGCCAGCGAACAGGGCCCCTATAGCAATCAGCCCCAGCATTTT. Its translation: CASEQGPYSNQPQHF.

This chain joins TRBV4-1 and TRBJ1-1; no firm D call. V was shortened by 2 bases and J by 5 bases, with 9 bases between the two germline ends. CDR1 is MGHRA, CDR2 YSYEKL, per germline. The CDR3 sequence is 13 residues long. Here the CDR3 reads CASSQTRVTEAFF. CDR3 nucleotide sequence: TGCGCCAGCAGCCAAACTAGGGTTACTGAAGCTTTCTTT.

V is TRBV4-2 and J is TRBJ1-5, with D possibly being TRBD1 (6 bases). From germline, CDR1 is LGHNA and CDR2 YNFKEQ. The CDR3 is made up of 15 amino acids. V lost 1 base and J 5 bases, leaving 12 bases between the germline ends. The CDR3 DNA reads TGTGCCAGCAGCCAAGCCCAGGGGAGCGATCAGCCCCAGCATTTT. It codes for CASSQAQGSDQPQHF.

The DNA for the CDR3 is TGTGCCAGCAGCGTAGACAGGGAGGATACGCAGTATTTT. Translating gives CASSVDREDTQYF. The rearrangement links TRBV9 to TRBJ2-3; a weak D match, TRBD1 (6 bases). Trimming removed 0 bases at V and 6 bases at J, with 8 bases between. This CDR3 is built from 13 residues. Germline V gene data show CDR1 as SGDLS and CDR2 as YYNGEE.

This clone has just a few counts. The chain's CDR3 is CASSLPGGYNEQFF. CDR3 in DNA: TGTGCCAGCAGTTTACCGGGAGGGTACAATGAGCAGTTCTTC. This chain joins TRBV27 and TRBJ2-1; 8 bases agree with TRBD2. The CDR3 covers 14 residues. CDR1 and CDR2 from the germline V gene are MNHEY and SMNVEV (reference sequence). V shed 2 bases, J shed 4 bases, and the junction held 1 base outside the gene matches.

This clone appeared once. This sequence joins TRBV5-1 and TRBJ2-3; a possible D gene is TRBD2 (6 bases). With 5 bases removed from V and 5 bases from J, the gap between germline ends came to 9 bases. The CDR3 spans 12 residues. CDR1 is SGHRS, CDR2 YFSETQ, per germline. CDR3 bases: TGCGCCAGCAGGGTCGGGGGAGATACGCAGTATTTT. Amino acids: CASRVGGDTQYF.

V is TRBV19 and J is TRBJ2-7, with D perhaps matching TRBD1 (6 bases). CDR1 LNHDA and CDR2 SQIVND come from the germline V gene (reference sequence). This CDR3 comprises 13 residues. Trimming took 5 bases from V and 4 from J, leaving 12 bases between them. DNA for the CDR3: TGTGCCAGTAGTGCCGCGGACAGTTACGAGCAGTACTTC. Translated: CASSAADSYEQYF.

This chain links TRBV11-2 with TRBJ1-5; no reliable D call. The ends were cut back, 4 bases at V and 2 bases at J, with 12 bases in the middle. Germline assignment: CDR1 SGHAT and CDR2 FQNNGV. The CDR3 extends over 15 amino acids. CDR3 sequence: CASSSSPSGNQPQHF. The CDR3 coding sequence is TGTGCCAGCAGCTCCTCCCCGTCTGGCAATCAGCCCCAGCATTTT.

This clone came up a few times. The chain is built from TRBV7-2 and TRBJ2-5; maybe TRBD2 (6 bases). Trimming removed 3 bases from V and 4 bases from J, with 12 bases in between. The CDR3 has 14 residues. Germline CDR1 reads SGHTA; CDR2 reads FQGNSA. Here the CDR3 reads CASSFAGWGETQYF. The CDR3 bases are TGTGCCAGCAGCTTTGCGGGATGGGGAGAGACCCAGTACTTC.

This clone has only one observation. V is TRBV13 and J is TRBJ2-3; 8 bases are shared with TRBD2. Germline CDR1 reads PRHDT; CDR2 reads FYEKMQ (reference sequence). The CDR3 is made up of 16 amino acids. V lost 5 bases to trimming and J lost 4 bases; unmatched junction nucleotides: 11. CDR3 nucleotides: TGTGCCAGCAGCCAGGGGACTAGGTCGTGGGCAGATACGCAGTATTTT. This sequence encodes CASSQGTRSWADTQYF.

The CDR3 reads CASSPNRDRGPEAFF. In DNA form, the CDR3 reads TGTGCCAGCAGCCCGAACAGGGACAGGGGGCCTGAAGCTTTCTTT. The chain is built from TRBV13 and TRBJ1-1, with 12 bases lining up with TRBD1. V shed 5 bases and J 6 bases; nucleotides not matched to a gene: 7. Germline V gene lookup returns CDR1 PRHDT and CDR2 FYEKMQ (reference sequence). The CDR3 sequence is 15 residues long.

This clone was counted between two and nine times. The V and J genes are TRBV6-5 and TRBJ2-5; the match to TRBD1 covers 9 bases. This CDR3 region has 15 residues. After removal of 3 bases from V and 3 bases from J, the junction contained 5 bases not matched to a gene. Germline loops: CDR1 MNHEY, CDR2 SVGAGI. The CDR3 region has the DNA TGTGCCAGCAGTTATTCCGGGACAGGGAAAGAGACCCAGTACTTC. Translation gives CASSYSGTGKETQYF.

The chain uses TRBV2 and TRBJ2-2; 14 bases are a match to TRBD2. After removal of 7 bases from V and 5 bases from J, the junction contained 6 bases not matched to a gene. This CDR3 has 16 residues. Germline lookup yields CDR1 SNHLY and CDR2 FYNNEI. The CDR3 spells CASKVGLAGATGELFF. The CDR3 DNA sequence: TGTGCCAGCAAGGTGGGACTAGCGGGAGCTACCGGGGAGCTGTTTTTT.

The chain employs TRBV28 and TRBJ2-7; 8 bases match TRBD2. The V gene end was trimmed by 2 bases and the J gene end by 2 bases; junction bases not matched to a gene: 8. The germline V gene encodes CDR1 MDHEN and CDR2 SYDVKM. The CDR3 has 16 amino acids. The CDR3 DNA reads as TGTGCCAGCAGTTTAGAGGTGGCGGGAGGCACCTACGAGCAGTACTTC. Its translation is CASSLEVAGGTYEQYF.

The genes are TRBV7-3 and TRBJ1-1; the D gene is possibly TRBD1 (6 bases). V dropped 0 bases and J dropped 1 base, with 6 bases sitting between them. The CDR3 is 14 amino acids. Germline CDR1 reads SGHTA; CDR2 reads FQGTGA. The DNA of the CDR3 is TGTGCCAGCAGCTTAACGGGGGCGAACACTGAAGCTTTCTTT. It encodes CASSLTGANTEAFF.

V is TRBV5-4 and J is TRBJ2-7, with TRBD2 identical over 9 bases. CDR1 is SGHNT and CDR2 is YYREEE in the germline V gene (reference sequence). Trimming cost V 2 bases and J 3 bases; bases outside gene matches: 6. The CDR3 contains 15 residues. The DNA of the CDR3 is TGTGCCAGCAGCTTATCTAGCGGGGAGATCTACGAGCAGTACTTC. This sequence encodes CASSLSSGEIYEQYF.

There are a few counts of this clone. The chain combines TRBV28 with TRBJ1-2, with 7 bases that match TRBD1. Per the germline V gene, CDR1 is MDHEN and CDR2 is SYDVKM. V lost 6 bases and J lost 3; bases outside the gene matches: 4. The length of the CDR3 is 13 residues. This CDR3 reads CASRPTGDYGYTF. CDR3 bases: TGTGCCAGCAGACCCACAGGGGACTATGGCTACACCTTC.

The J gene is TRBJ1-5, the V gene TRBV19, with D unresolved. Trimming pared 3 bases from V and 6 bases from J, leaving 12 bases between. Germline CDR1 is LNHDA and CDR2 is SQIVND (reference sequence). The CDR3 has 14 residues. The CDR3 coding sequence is TGTGCCAGTAGTATGACGAGGAGTGGTCAGCCCCAGCATTTT. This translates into CASSMTRSGQPQHF.

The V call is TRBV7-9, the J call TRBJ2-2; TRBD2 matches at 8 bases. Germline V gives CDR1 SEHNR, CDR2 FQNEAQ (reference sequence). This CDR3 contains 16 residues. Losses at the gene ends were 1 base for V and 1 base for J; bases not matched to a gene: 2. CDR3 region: CASSLGTSQNTGELFF. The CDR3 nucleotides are TGTGCCAGCAGCTTAGGGACTAGCCAGAACACCGGGGAGCTGTTTTTT.

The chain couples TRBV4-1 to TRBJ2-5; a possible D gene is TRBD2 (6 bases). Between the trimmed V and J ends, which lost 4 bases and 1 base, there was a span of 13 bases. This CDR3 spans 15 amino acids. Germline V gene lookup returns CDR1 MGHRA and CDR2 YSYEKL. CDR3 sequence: CASSRRDGSQETQYF. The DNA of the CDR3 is TGCGCCAGCAGCCGGAGGGACGGGAGCCAAGAGACCCAGTACTTC.

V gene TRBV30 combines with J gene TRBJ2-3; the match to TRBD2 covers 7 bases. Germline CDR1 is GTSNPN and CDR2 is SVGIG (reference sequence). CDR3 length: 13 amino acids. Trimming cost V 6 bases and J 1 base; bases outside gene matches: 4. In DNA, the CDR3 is TGTGCCTGTCGGGGGAGGGGCACAGATACGCAGTATTTT. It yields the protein CACRGRGTDTQYF.

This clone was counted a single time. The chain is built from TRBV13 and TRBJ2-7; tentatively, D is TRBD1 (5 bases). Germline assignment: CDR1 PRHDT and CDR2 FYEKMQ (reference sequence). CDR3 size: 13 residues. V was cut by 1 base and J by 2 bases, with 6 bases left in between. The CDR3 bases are TGTGCCAGCAGCTTAGAGACAGCCTACGAGCAGTACTTC. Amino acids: CASSLETAYEQYF.

DNA of the CDR3: TGTGCCAGCAGTGTCATTGGTAGTACGCAGTATTTT. Translated: CASSVIGSTQYF. The chain employs TRBV27 and TRBJ2-3; D not certain. V was pared by 5 bases and J by 8 bases, with 11 bases between. This CDR3 region has 12 residues. Germline CDR1 and CDR2: MNHEY and SMNVEV (reference sequence).